Described below is a single TCR beta chain sequence and its context. This record belongs to a study of OX40 agonist ivuxolimab in advanced cancers. Germline lookup yields CDR1 MNHNY and CDR2 SVGAGI (reference sequence). The ends lost 7 bases at V and 2 bases at J; junction bases unmatched: 14. CDR3 length: 16 amino acids. The data were produced by immunoSEQ multiplex PCR, yet TCRdb's version contains in-frame clones alone and is incomplete. Here the sample spans under 40,000 clones, more than 80% being singletons. The TCR originated in an adult with an advanced solid tumor such as melanoma, head and neck, liver or kidney cancer. The starting material was CD4+ or CD8+ T cells sorted from blood, obtained in a trial of the OX40 agonist ivuxolimab. This chain connects TRBV6-6 to TRBJ2-7; 7 bases are shared with TRBD2. CDR3 nucleotides: TGTGCCAGCATTCAAACGGCGGCTAGCGGAACCTACGAGCAGTACTTC. This sequence encodes CASIQTAASGTYEQYF.